Below, 30 T cell receptor beta chains from the same sample are listed, as sequenced in a study of blood T cell repertoires in COVID-19. Sequenced by immunoSEQ multiplex PCR; TCRdb stores in-frame clones only, minus some. The repertoire holds about 220,000 clones, with about four fifths as singletons. Sequencing was performed on peripheral blood. Every receptor here comes from an older woman with acute or convalescent COVID-19.

The CDR3 protein is CASRRTGGAGELFF. CDR3 nucleotides: TGTGCCAGCAGGCGGACAGGGGGGGCCGGGGAGCTGTTTTTT. The chain has TRBV6-5 and TRBJ2-2, with TRBD1 matching over 10 bases. The V gene end was trimmed by 6 bases and the J gene end by 6 bases; junction bases not matched to a gene: 4. The CDR3 has 14 amino acids. CDR1 and CDR2 (germline): MNHEY, SVGAGI.

V usage is TRBV7-2 and J usage is TRBJ2-7, with 11 bases aligning to TRBD2. There are 15 residues in the CDR3. Trimming cost V 4 bases and J 3 bases; bases outside gene matches: 5. CDR1 SGHTA and CDR2 FQGNSA come from the germline V gene. The CDR3 region is CASSSLLAGGYEQYF. Here the CDR3 DNA reads TGTGCCAGCAGCTCCCTCCTAGCGGGGGGCTACGAGCAGTACTTC. Complete variable domain (other parts from reference TRBV7-2 and TRBJ2-7): GAGVSQSPSNKVTEKGKDVELRCDPISGHTALYWYRQSLGQGLEFLIYFQGNSAPDKSGLPSDRFSAERTGGSVSTLTIQRTQQEDSAVYLCASSSLLAGGYEQYFGPGTRLTVT.

The genes are TRBV7-2 and TRBJ2-7; 9 nucleotides match TRBD2. This CDR3 is 14 amino acids long. The germline V gene encodes CDR1 SGHTA and CDR2 FQGNSA. V trimming: 5 bases; J trimming: 2 bases; junction bases outside the gene matches: 4. In DNA form, the CDR3 reads TGTGCCAGCAGCAGGTTAGCGGGGGCCTACGAGCAGTACTTC. Encoded protein: CASSRLAGAYEQYF.

The chain links TRBV20-1 to TRBJ1-1, with D unresolved. V lost 6 bases to trimming and J lost 7 bases, with 6 bases between them. The germline CDR1 and CDR2 sequences are DFQATT and SNEGSKA (reference sequence). CDR3 length: 9 residues. The CDR3 region is CSAPGEAFF. The CDR3 DNA reads as TGCAGTGCCCCCGGTGAAGCTTTCTTT.

This clone was detected only a few times. This chain uses TRBV30 with TRBJ2-7; D is perhaps TRBD1 (6 bases). The length of the CDR3 is 14 residues. Trimming left V 5 bases short and J 2 bases short, with 16 bases between. CDR1 is GTSNPN and CDR2 is SVGIG in the germline V gene (reference sequence). CDR3 DNA sequence: TGTGCCTGGTCCAGGGCAGGGGTTGCCTACGAGCAGTACTTC. It translates to CAWSRAGVAYEQYF.

This rearrangement joins TRBV30 to TRBJ1-6, with D hard to call. V was pared by 0 bases and J by 8 bases, with 11 bases between. The CDR3 length is 14 residues. Germline lookup yields CDR1 GTSNPN and CDR2 SVGIG (reference sequence). CDR3 sequence reads: CAWSVTSLDSPLHF. The DNA for the CDR3 is TGTGCCTGGAGTGTAACGTCTTTAGATTCACCCCTCCACTTT.

The chain has TRBV6-5 and TRBJ1-6, with 12 bases that match TRBD1. This CDR3 comprises 15 residues. The trim removed 5 bases at V and 9 bases at J, leaving 5 bases unmatched. CDR1 and CDR2 from the germline V gene are MNHEY and SVGAGI. The CDR3 sequence is CASSIGTGGFSPLHF. The CDR3, as DNA: TGTGCCAGCAGTATTGGGACAGGGGGCTTTTCACCCCTCCACTTT.

The rearrangement links TRBV30 to TRBJ1-1; possibly TRBD1 for D (5 bases). Trimming shortened V by 0 bases and J by 1 base, and 9 bases separated the two germline ends. Germline V gene data show CDR1 as GTSNPN and CDR2 as SVGIG (reference sequence). The CDR3 extends over 14 amino acids. This CDR3 is CAWSVYQGNTEAFF. The CDR3 DNA reads TGTGCCTGGAGTGTATACCAGGGGAACACTGAAGCTTTCTTT.

The genes are TRBV2 and TRBJ1-1; D is possibly TRBD1 (5 bases). The germline V gene encodes CDR1 SNHLY and CDR2 FYNNEI. Trimming took off 6 bases at V and 5 bases at J, with 22 bases between the two ends. The CDR3 sequence is 16 residues long. CDR3: CASSAAWSGRGTEAFF. DNA of the CDR3: TGTGCCAGCAGCGCGGCGTGGTCGGGACGGGGGACTGAAGCTTTCTTT.

Written as DNA, the CDR3 is TGTGCCAGCAGCCACGGGACAAACAATCAGCCCCAGCATTTT. Translated: CASSHGTNNQPQHF. The genes are TRBV7-2 and TRBJ1-5, with D tentatively TRBD1 (6 bases). This CDR3 contains 14 residues. Germline-derived CDR1 and CDR2 are SGHTA and FQGNSA. Trimming shortened V by 5 bases and J by 3 bases, and 11 bases separated the two germline ends.

The chain recombines TRBV4-2 with TRBJ2-5; a possible D gene is TRBD2 (5 bases). The CDR3 extends over 14 amino acids. Germline V CDR1 and CDR2: LGHNA, YNFKEQ. Trimming took off 4 bases at V and 4 bases at J, with 13 bases between the two ends. The CDR3, as DNA: TGTGCCAGCAGCCCACCTTGGAGCGGAGAGACCCAGTACTTC. It specifies CASSPPWSGETQYF.

On this clone itself: This same CDR3 is encoded by further DNA sequences in the sample. The V call is TRBV3-1 (or the pseudogene TRBV3-2), the J call TRBJ1-2; the D is unclear. V was clipped by 1 base and J by 3 bases, with 3 bases between them. CDR3 size: 12 residues. Germline V gives CDR1 LGHDT, CDR2 YNNKEL (reference sequence). CDR3 coding DNA: TGTGCCAGCAGCCAAGTCGACTATGGCTACACCTTC. Translating gives CASSQVDYGYTF.

V is TRBV5-5 and J is TRBJ2-1; 11 bases are shared with TRBD2. The V gene end was trimmed by 5 bases and the J gene end by 2 bases; junction bases not matched to a gene: 3. The germline CDR1 and CDR2 sequences are SGHKS and YYEKEE (reference sequence). This CDR3 spans 15 amino acids. As DNA, the CDR3 is TGTGCCAGCAGATATAGCGGGGGGGCCTACAATGAGCAGTTCTTC. Protein sequence: CASRYSGGAYNEQFF.

The V gene is TRBV27, the J gene TRBJ2-2; D gene uncertain. The CDR3 loop spans 12 amino acids. Germline-derived CDR1 and CDR2 are MNHEY and SMNVEV (reference sequence). The germline V and J ends were trimmed by 6 bases and 7 bases, with 9 bases remaining between them. CDR3 region: CASSSRVGELFF. Here the CDR3 DNA reads TGTGCCAGCAGCTCCCGGGTCGGGGAGCTGTTTTTT.

The genes are TRBV4-3 and TRBJ1-2, with 11 bases that match TRBD1. V dropped 5 bases and J dropped 1; count of bases not matched to a gene: 9. The CDR3 consists of 17 residues. Germline CDR1 is LGHNA and CDR2 is YSLEER. CDR3 protein: CASSGRTGGWGNYGYTF. CDR3 in DNA: TGCGCCAGCAGCGGAAGGACAGGGGGCTGGGGTAACTATGGCTACACCTTC.

CDR3 in amino acids: CASSFGRGYGYTF. The CDR3, as DNA: TGTGCCAGCAGCTTCGGCAGGGGGTATGGCTACACCTTC. The chain couples TRBV7-9 to TRBJ1-2, with 7 bases matching TRBD1. Germline V lookup: CDR1 SEHNR, CDR2 FQNEAQ (reference sequence). Trimming took 3 bases from V and 5 from J; bases not matched to a gene: 3. The CDR3 is 13 amino acids. The full variable domain, its missing parts supplied by reference TRBV7-9 and TRBJ1-2, is DTGVSQNPRHKITKRGQNVTFRCDPISEHNRLYWYRQTLGQGPEFLTYFQNEAQLEKSRLLSDRFSAERPKGSFSTLEIQRTEQGDSAMYLCASSFGRGYGYTFGSGTRLTVV.

As regards this clone: One end of the junction fails to match germline, which may point to a read error. This chain uses TRBV9 with TRBJ1-4; the D gene is possibly TRBD1 (6 bases). This CDR3 is built from 14 residues. The germline V gene has CDR1 SGDLS and CDR2 YYNGEE. This CDR3 reads CASSVGTTNEKLFF. CDR3 DNA: TGTGCCAGCAGCGTCGGGACAACCAATGAAAAACTGTTTTTT.

The rearrangement joins TRBV5-4 to TRBJ1-4, with 9 bases aligning to TRBD1. The length of the CDR3 is 16 residues. J was trimmed by 5 bases and V by 0 bases; bases with no gene match: 5. Germline V gene data show CDR1 as SGHNT and CDR2 as YYREEE (reference sequence). The DNA of the CDR3 is TGTGCCAGCAGCTTGGGGGGACAGGGAGCAAATGAAAAACTGTTTTTT. The encoded protein is CASSLGGQGANEKLFF.

This chain's CDR3 is CAWSGGVSQPQHF. The DNA of the CDR3 is TGTGCCTGGAGCGGGGGGGTTAGTCAGCCCCAGCATTTT. The chain has TRBV30 and TRBJ1-5, with D possibly TRBD1 on 5 matching bases. CDR3 length: 13 amino acids. The germline V gene encodes CDR1 GTSNPN and CDR2 SVGIG (reference sequence). Between the trimmed V and J ends, which lost 3 bases and 6 bases, there was a span of 12 bases. Full variable domain (remainder filled in from reference TRBV30 and TRBJ1-5): SQTIHQWPATLVQPVGSPLSLECTVEGTSNPNLYWYRQAAGRGLQLLFYSVGIGQISSEVPQNLSASRPQDRQFILSSKKLLLSDSGFYLCAWSGGVSQPQHFGDGTRLSIL.

The V call is TRBV28, the J call TRBJ2-3; 9 positions match TRBD1. The junction had 6 bases not matched to a gene; V was cut back by 4 bases and J by 1 base. The CDR3 totals 16 residues. In germline, CDR1 is MDHEN, CDR2 SYDVKM. This CDR3 is CASSSSGTGRTDTQYF. The CDR3 coding sequence is TGTGCCAGCAGTTCCTCCGGGACAGGGCGCACAGATACGCAGTATTTT.

This clone was counted once. This chain joins TRBV15 and TRBJ2-2, with TRBD2 as a possible D gene (5 bases). V was trimmed by 6 bases and J by 6 bases, leaving 17 bases between them. This CDR3 has 15 residues. Germline lookup yields CDR1 LNHNV and CDR2 YYDKDF (reference sequence). CDR3 nucleotides: TGTGCCACCAGTACGACTACCCTAAGTCCCGGGGAGCTGTTTTTT. It translates to CATSTTTLSPGELFF.

The CDR3 DNA sequence: TGTGCCAGCAGCTTTGGCGGTGCGATGAACACTGAAGCTTTCTTT. Its protein product is CASSFGGAMNTEAFF. V gene TRBV5-5 combines with J gene TRBJ1-1; D call uncertain. V lost 2 bases and J lost 0, with 11 bases in between. The germline gives CDR1 SGHKS, CDR2 YYEKEE (reference sequence). The CDR3 loop spans 15 amino acids.

This clone was observed once. V and J are TRBV13 and TRBJ2-1; 7 bases are shared with TRBD1. Germline V gene data show CDR1 as PRHDT and CDR2 as FYEKMQ (reference sequence). J lost 4 bases, V lost 5 bases, and 8 bases had no gene match. CDR3 length: 15 amino acids. CDR3 amino acids: CASSLPGQPYNEQFF. The CDR3 DNA is TGTGCCAGCAGCCTACCGGGACAGCCATACAATGAGCAGTTCTTC.

The chain employs TRBV29-1 and TRBJ1-1, with D perhaps TRBD1 (5 bases). Germline V lookup: CDR1 SQVTM, CDR2 ANQGSEA. V was clipped by 6 bases and J by 6 bases, with 11 bases between them. The CDR3 is 11 amino acids. The CDR3 here is CSVVGAAEAFF. The CDR3 region has the DNA TGCAGCGTGGTTGGGGCCGCTGAAGCTTTCTTT. The full variable domain, completed using reference TRBV29-1 and TRBJ1-1, is SAVISQKPSRDICQRGTSLTIQCQVDSQVTMMFWYRQQPGQSLTLIATANQGSEATYESGFVIDKFPISRPNLTFSTLTVSNMSPEDSSIYLCSVVGAAEAFFGQGTRLTVV.

The chain is built from TRBV6-5 and TRBJ1-1, with D maybe TRBD1 (5 bases). In germline, CDR1 is MNHEY, CDR2 SVGAGI. V was pared by 6 bases and J by 1 base, with 15 bases between. There are 15 residues in the CDR3. CDR3 sequence (DNA): TGTGCCAGCAGGACCAGGGTTTTCGAGAACACTGAAGCTTTCTTT. Translating gives CASRTRVFENTEAFF.

The chain is built from TRBV6-5 and TRBJ1-6, with D possibly being TRBD1 (5 bases). The CDR3 runs to 15 residues. Germline lookup yields CDR1 MNHEY and CDR2 SVGAGI. V was shortened by 6 bases and J by 10 bases, with 19 bases between the two germline ends. In DNA, the CDR3 is TGTGCCAGCAGAGAGACAGCAACGGCGGAGTCACCCCTCCACTTT. This encodes CASRETATAESPLHF.

This clone was counted only a few times. V and J are TRBV5-4 and TRBJ1-2; D perhaps matches TRBD1 (6 bases). This CDR3 has 15 amino acids. V was cut by 0 bases and J by 0 bases, with 9 bases left in between. The germline gives CDR1 SGHNT, CDR2 YYREEE (reference sequence). The CDR3 loop reads CASSLGDKTNYGYTF. The CDR3 coding sequence is TGTGCCAGCAGCTTGGGGGACAAAACTAACTATGGCTACACCTTC.

V gene TRBV19 combines with J gene TRBJ2-6, with D perhaps TRBD1 (6 bases). Trimming took off 5 bases at V and 0 bases at J, with 17 bases between the two ends. The CDR3 is 18 residues long. Per the germline V gene, CDR1 is LNHDA and CDR2 is SQIVND (reference sequence). The CDR3 loop is CASSPGQWVNSGANVLTF. The CDR3 coding sequence is TGTGCCAGTAGTCCAGGACAGTGGGTCAACTCTGGGGCCAACGTCCTGACTTTC.

CDR3 residues: CASKTGNTEAFF. The CDR3 nucleotides read TGTGCCAGCAAGACGGGGAACACTGAAGCTTTCTTT. The chain combines TRBV19 with TRBJ1-1; unclear D gene. V was clipped by 9 bases and J by 1 base, with 9 bases between them. This CDR3 contains 12 residues. Germline CDR1 is LNHDA and CDR2 is SQIVND (reference sequence).

To note about this clone: The identical CDR3 is also encoded by other nucleotide sequences in the sample. This chain links TRBV9 with TRBJ2-2; D ambiguous. The CDR3 runs to 14 residues. Looked up from germline, CDR1 is SGDLS and CDR2 is YYNGEE. With 0 bases removed from V and 1 base from J, the gap between germline ends came to 4 bases. The CDR3 sequence is CASSVAGNTGELFF. The CDR3 nucleotides read TGTGCCAGCAGCGTAGCAGGGAACACCGGGGAGCTGTTTTTT.